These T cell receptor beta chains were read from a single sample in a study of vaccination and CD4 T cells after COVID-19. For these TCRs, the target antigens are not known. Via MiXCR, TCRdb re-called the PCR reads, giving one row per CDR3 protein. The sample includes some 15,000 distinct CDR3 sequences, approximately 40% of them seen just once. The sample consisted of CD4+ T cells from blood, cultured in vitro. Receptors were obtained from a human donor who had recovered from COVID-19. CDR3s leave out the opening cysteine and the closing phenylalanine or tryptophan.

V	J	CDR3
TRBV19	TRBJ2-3	ASSPLGQGGTDTQY
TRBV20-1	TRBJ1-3	SATGQGAGGNTIY
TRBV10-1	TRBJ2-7	ASSERGYEQY
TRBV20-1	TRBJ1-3	SARPGTAKSGNTIY
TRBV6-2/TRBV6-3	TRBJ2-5	ASSYGSAGGTQY
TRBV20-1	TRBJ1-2	SAREGTDYGYT
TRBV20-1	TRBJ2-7	SARVADRPSYEQY
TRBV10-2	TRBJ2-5	ASSDQGKETQY
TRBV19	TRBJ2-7	ASSISTLGEQY
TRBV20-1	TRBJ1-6	SARSQYNSPLH
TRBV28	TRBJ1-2	ASSFGLGGDGYT
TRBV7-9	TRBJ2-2	ASSLVSVNTGELF
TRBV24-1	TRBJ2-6	ATSEPVSPGANVLT
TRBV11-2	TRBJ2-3	ASSLAGAIDTQY
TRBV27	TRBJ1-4	ASSYRRNEKLF
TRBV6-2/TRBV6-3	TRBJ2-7	ASRDSGLSSEQY
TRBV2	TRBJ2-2	ASSVVRVTGELF
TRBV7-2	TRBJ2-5	ASSRTETQY
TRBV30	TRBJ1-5	AWSEDRGAQPQH
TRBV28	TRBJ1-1	ASSPYFSGTEAF
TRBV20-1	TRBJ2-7	SPSLDRTSEQY
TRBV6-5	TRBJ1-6	ASSYSRPGLVGIGNSPLH
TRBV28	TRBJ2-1	ASSDVAYNEQF
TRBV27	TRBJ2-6	ASSSSPRETGANVLT
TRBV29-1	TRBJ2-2	SAWGPNTGELF
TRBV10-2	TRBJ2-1	ASSESRPGNEQF
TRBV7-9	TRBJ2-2	ASTDGFVGELF
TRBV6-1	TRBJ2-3	AIGAGLTDTQY
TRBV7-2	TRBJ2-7	ASGLAGDRVEQY
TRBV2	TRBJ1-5	ASRQDSNQPQH
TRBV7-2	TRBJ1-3	ASSLEGTVSGNTIY
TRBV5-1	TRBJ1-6	ASSLSGDNSPLH
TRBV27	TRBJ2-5	ASTQETQY
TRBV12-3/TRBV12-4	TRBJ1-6	ASRADTNNSPLH
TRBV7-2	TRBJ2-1	ASSPPRGGLATAGF
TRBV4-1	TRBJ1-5	ASSLRTPGTAESNQPQH
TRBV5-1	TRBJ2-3	ASSLELDTQY
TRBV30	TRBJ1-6	AWSLSQEISPLH
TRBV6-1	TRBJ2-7	ASRKAGAGYEQY
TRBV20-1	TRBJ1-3	SAEYSGNTIY
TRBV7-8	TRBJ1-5	ASSSLSLVFGQPQH
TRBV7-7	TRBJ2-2	ASSLRTDNTGELF
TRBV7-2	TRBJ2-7	ASSLRTVYEQY
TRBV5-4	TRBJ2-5	ASSPIPSGSISQTQY
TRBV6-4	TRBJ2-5	ATMRFQGDSQIQETQY
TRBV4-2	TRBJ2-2	AGSQDYHTVTGELF
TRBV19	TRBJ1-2	ASSIQPGRDSNYGYT
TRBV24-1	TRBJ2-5	ATSDLGEAQY
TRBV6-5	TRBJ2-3	ASSYRGTSGRYTDTQY
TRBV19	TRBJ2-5	ASSDMGGQTQY
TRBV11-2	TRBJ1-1	ASSPRHRQNMNTEAF
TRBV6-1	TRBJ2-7	ASSERWGLAGGPIVRDEQY
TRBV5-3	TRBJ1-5	ARPMWGDNSNQPQH